The sample holds many counts of the clone carrying this T cell receptor beta chain. Its antigen remains unknown. The data originate from a study of blood T cells in healthy people across ages. Study outcomes and limitations: Age advanced and TCR beta diversity per million T cells fell, roughly linearly. Naive CD4+ cell counts and diversity both ran higher in long-lived than in aged donors. It was held that diversity estimates obtained from one million T cells represented underestimates.

Together with a sample-barcoded 5' primer, a J-beta primer mix was included in a second PCR lasting about 6 to 12 cycles. Each CDR3 protein gets one entry after TCRdb re-called the 5' RACE reads with MiXCR. In the table there are some 1.1 million distinct CDR3 sequences, roughly two fifths of which are singletons. Unmatched junction bases numbered 3, after V lost 6 bases and J lost 2 bases. The germline V gene encodes CDR1 DFQATT and CDR2 SNEGSKA (reference sequence). This CDR3 is 12 amino acids long. This receptor was obtained from a young man in good health. The sample comprised blood. The chain combines TRBV20-1 with TRBJ2-5; TRBD1 aligns across 7 bases. The CDR3 DNA sequence: TGCAGTGCACGGACAGGACAAGAGACCCAGTACTTC. Translation: CSARTGQETQYF.